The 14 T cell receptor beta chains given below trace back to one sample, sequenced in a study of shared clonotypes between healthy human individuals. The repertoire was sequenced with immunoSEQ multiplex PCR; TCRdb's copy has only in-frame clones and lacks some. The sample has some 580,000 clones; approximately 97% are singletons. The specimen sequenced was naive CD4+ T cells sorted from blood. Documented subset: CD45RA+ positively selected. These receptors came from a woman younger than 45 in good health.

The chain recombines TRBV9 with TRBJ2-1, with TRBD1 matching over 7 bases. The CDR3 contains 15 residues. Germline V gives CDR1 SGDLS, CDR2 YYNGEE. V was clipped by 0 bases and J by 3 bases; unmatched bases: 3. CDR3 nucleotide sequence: TGTGCCAGCAGCGTAGAGGGGGCTTTCTACAATGAGCAGTTCTTC. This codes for CASSVEGAFYNEQFF.

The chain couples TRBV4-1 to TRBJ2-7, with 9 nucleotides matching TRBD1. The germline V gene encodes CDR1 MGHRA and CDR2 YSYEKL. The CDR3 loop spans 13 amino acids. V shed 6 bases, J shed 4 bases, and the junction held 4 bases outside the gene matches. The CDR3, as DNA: TGCGCCAGCAGGGGGACAGGGAGATACGAGCAGTACTTC. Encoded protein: CASRGTGRYEQYF.

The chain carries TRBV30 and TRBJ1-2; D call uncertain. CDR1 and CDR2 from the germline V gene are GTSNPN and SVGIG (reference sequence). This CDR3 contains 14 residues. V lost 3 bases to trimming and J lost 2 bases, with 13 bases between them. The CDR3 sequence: CAWRKSELNYGYTF. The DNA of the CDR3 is TGTGCCTGGAGAAAGTCAGAACTCAACTATGGCTACACCTTC.

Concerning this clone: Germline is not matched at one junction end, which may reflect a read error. CDR3: CASSEETLGQYF. Written as DNA, the CDR3 is TGTGCCAGCAGCGAAGAAACCCTCGGGCAGTATTTT. The chain employs TRBV2 and TRBJ2-3; the D is unclear. Germline assignment: CDR1 SNHLY and CDR2 FYNNEI. CDR3 size: 12 residues.

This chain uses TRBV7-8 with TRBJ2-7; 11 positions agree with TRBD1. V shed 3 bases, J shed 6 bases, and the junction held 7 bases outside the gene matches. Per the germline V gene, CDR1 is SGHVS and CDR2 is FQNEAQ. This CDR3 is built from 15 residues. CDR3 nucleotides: TGTGCCAGCAGCTTGCAGTTGGGACAGGGGGGCGAGCAGTACTTC. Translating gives CASSLQLGQGGEQYF.

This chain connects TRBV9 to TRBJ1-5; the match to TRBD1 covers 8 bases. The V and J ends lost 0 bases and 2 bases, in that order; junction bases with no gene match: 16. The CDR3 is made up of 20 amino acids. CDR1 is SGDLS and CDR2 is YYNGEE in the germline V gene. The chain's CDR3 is CASSVEGDAGGMRGNQPQHF. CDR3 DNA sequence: TGTGCCAGCAGCGTAGAAGGGGACGCAGGGGGCATGAGAGGCAATCAGCCCCAGCATTTT.

The CDR3 reads CASRTLGEKLFF. The DNA of the CDR3 is TGTGCCAGCAGGACCTTGGGCGAAAAACTGTTTTTT. The chain combines TRBV6-5 with TRBJ1-4; no firm D call. Germline V gene lookup returns CDR1 MNHEY and CDR2 SVGAGI. The germline V and J ends were trimmed by 6 bases and 8 bases, with 10 bases remaining between them. The CDR3 runs to 12 residues.

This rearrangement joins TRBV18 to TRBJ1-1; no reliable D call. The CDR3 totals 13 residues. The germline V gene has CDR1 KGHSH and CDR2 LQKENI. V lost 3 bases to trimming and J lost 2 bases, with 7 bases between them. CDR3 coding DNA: TGTGCCAGCTCACCGATGAAAAACACTGAAGCTTTCTTT. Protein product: CASSPMKNTEAFF.

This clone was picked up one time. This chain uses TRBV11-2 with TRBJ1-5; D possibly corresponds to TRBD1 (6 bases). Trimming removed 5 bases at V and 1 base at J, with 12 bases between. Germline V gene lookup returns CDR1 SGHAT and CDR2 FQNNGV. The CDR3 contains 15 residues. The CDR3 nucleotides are TGTGCCAGCAGCCCGGTCACAGGGAGCAATCAGCCCCAGCATTTT. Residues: CASSPVTGSNQPQHF.

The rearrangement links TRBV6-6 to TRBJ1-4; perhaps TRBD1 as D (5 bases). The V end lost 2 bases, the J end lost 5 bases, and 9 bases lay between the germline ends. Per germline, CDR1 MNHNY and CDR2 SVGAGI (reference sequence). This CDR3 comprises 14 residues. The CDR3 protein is CASSYGRQNEKLFF. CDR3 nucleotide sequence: TGTGCCAGCAGTTACGGACGACAGAATGAAAAACTGTTTTTT.

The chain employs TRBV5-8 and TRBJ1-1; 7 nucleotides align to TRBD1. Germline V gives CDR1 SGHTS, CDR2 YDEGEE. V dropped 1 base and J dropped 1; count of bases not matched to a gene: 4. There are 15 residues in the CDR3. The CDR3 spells CASSLFRGANTEAFF. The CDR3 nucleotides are TGTGCCAGCAGCTTGTTCAGGGGGGCGAACACTGAAGCTTTCTTT.

The CDR3 DNA reads TGTGCCAGTAGTATCCGGACAGGGAACACCGGGGAGCTGTTTTTT. It codes for CASSIRTGNTGELFF. This chain connects TRBV19 to TRBJ2-2; 7 nucleotides agree with TRBD1. Per germline, CDR1 LNHDA and CDR2 SQIVND (reference sequence). The CDR3 consists of 15 residues. Germline trimming cut 3 bases from V and 1 base from J; bases unmatched to any gene: 2.

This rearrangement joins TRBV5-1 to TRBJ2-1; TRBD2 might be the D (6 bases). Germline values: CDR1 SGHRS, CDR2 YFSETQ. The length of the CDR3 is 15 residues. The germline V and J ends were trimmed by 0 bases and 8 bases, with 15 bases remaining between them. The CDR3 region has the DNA TGCGCCAGCAGCTTGGGACGCGGGAATTGGCATGAGCAGTTCTTC. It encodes CASSLGRGNWHEQFF.

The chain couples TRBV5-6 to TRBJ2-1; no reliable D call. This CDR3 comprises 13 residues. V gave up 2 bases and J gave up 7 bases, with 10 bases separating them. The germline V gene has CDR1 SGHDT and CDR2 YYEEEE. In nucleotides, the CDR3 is TGTGCCAGCAGCTTTGGAAGGCGGAATGAGCAGTTCTTC. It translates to CASSFGRRNEQFF. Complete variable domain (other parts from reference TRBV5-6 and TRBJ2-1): DAGVTQSPTHLIKTRGQQVTLRCSPKSGHDTVSWYQQALGQGPQFIFQYYEEEERQRGNFPDRFSGHQFPNYSSELNVNALLLGDSALYLCASSFGRRNEQFFGPGTRLTVL.